Listed here is a single TCR beta chain. The antigen remains unidentified. In the authors' methods: Filtering differed for immunoSEQ, which gave only junction sequences without quality scores. Produced via immunoSEQ multiplex PCR; TCRdb's table is partial and in-frame only. That table is the source of V, J and clone size, and D and trimming were worked out from the DNA. This table has approximately 2.5 million clones, 93% appearing once. These data come from a study of shared clonotypes between healthy human individuals. Study-level points and caveats: The sharing of about 5% of naive CD4 clonotypes was seen across a handful of donors. Despite large depth, sorted-subset datasets appeared incompletely sequenced.

The germline V and J ends were trimmed by 5 bases and 8 bases, with 18 bases remaining between them. CDR1 is SGHTA and CDR2 is FQGNSA in the germline V gene. The CDR3 totals 14 residues. The chain joins TRBV7-2 to TRBJ1-2; no clear D gene. Sequencing was done on a sample of naive CD4+ T cells from PBMCs. Subset here: CD45RA+ positively selected. The receptor was derived from a man aged 18 to 30 in good health. Some clones in this sample may be carry-over from other donors' samples. Written as DNA, the CDR3 is TGTGCCAGCAGCCCAACGACCCCAACACGGGGCTACACCTTC. Its protein is CASSPTTPTRGYTF.